This T cell receptor (beta chain) was observed in a study of cytomegalovirus exposure and HLA in healthy donors. TCRdb's copy holds only in-frame clones and misses some; the assay was immunoSEQ multiplex PCR. The sample has 100,000 to 150,000 clones; about 91% are singletons. This CDR3 is 13 amino acids long. CDR1 KGHSH and CDR2 LQKENI come from the germline V gene. The V gene lost 3 bases and the J gene lost 9 bases, with 12 bases spanning the gap. This TCR was recovered from a woman younger than 30 in good health and CMV-seronegative. Sequenced input: PBMCs. The chain employs TRBV18 and TRBJ1-5, with D possibly matching TRBD1 (6 bases). For the CDR3, the DNA is TGTGCCAGCTCACCTACAGGGTTGGGGCCCCAGCATTTT. This translates into CASSPTGLGPQHF. The full variable domain, completed using reference TRBV18 and TRBJ1-5, is NAGVMQNPRHLVRRRGQEARLRCSPMKGHSHVYWYRQLPEEGLKFMVYLQKENIIDESGMPKERFSAEFPKEGPSILRIQQVVRGDSAAYFCASSPTGLGPQHFGDGTRLSIL.